A single sample gave rise to the 13 T cell receptor beta chains below, sequenced in a study of blood T cells in healthy people across ages. A second roughly 6 to 11 cycle PCR used barcoded and J-beta primers. From the 5' RACE reads, TCRdb called clonotypes with MiXCR, one entry per CDR3 protein. The sample includes about 1.1 million distinct CDR3 sequences, around two fifths of them seen just once. The sample consisted of blood. Every receptor here comes from a man in his late teens or twenties in good health.

A note on this clonotype: A junction end diverges from the germline sequence, so it may reflect a read error. This chain joins TRBV29-1 and TRBJ1-1; D may be TRBD1 (6 bases). There are 13 residues in the CDR3. Germline values: CDR1 SQVTM, CDR2 ANQGSEA. The CDR3 loop reads CSAVGGLNTETFF. The CDR3 region has the DNA TGCAGCGCAGTTGGGGGGCTGAACACTGAAACTTTCTTT.

V and J are TRBV6-1 and TRBJ2-3; 7 nucleotides align to TRBD1. Germline V gives CDR1 MNHNS, CDR2 SASEGT. J gave up 3 bases and V 3 bases, and 6 bases lay outside the gene matches. The CDR3 runs to 15 residues. The chain's CDR3 is CASSDPFRGTDTQYF. The CDR3 nucleotides read TGTGCCAGCAGTGATCCGTTCAGGGGGACAGATACGCAGTATTTT.

This chain links TRBV12-3 or TRBV12-4 with TRBJ2-1; TRBD1 is a possible D gene (6 bases). The CDR3 loop spans 16 amino acids. V shed 6 bases and J shed 4 bases, with 19 bases lying between them. CDR3 amino acids: CASSLQGLLRYNEQFF. The CDR3 nucleotides are TGTGCCAGCAGCCTACAGGGCCTACTCCGTTACAATGAGCAGTTCTTC.

The chain uses TRBV18 and TRBJ2-3; D gene uncertain. This CDR3 is built from 16 residues. V lost 0 bases and J lost 2, with 12 bases in between. CDR1 KGHSH and CDR2 LQKENI come from the germline V gene. The CDR3 nucleotides are TGTGCCAGCTCACCACCTGGAACTACTTACACAGATACGCAGTATTTT. Protein product: CASSPPGTTYTDTQYF. Full variable domain (remainder filled in from reference TRBV18 and TRBJ2-3): NAGVMQNPRHLVRRRGQEARLRCSPMKGHSHVYWYRQLPEEGLKFMVYLQKENIIDESGMPKERFSAEFPKEGPSILRIQQVVRGDSAAYFCASSPPGTTYTDTQYFGPGTRLTVL.

This clonotype has just a few counts. This chain connects TRBV5-5 to TRBJ1-2; D unclear. Deletions cut 0 bases from V and 2 bases from J, with 8 bases between. The CDR3 length is 14 residues. CDR1 SGHKS and CDR2 YYEKEE come from the germline V gene (reference sequence). Here the CDR3 reads CASSLDSSNYGYTF. CDR3 coding DNA: TGTGCCAGCAGCTTGGACAGCTCAAACTATGGCTACACCTTC.

The chain combines TRBV4-3 with TRBJ2-7; D possibly corresponds to TRBD1 (6 bases). This CDR3 has 15 residues. The V gene lost 4 bases and the J gene lost 7 bases, with 20 bases spanning the gap. Germline V lookup: CDR1 LGHNA, CDR2 YSLEER. The CDR3 sequence: CASSLNRDHCNEQYF. In nucleotides, the CDR3 is TGCGCCAGCAGCCTAAACAGGGACCACTGCAATGAGCAGTACTTC.

This clonotype was seen a handful of times. The chain carries TRBV5-1 and TRBJ1-1, with 11 bases identical to TRBD1. The CDR3 has 15 residues. The V gene's germline CDR1 is SGHRS and CDR2 YFSETQ. Trimming took 4 bases from V and 5 from J; bases not matched to a gene: 7. CDR3 sequence (DNA): TGCGCCAGCAGCGGCCGGGACAGGGGGATGACTGAAGCTTTCTTT. Its protein is CASSGRDRGMTEAFF. The complete variable domain, with remaining parts taken from reference TRBV5-1 and TRBJ1-1, reads KAGVTQTPRYLIKTRGQQVTLSCSPISGHRSVSWYQQTPGQGLQFLFEYFSETQRNKGNFPGRFSGRQFSNSRSEMNVSTLELGDSALYLCASSGRDRGMTEAFFGQGTRLTVV.

This clonotype was observed a handful of times. The CDR3 coding sequence is TGTGCCAGCAGCCAACGCAAACCGGGACTAGCGGGGTTTAATGAGCAGTTCTTC. Amino acids: CASSQRKPGLAGFNEQFF. J is TRBJ2-1 and V is TRBV4-2, with 13 bases that match TRBD2. Germline V CDR1 and CDR2: LGHNA, YNFKEQ. The V segment lost 2 bases and the J segment 7 bases; nucleotides outside the gene matches: 11. The CDR3 runs to 18 residues.

This clonotype was seen a few times. The chain joins TRBV7-9 to TRBJ1-2, with a tentative D call TRBD1 (6 bases). CDR3 length: 14 residues. Germline lookup yields CDR1 SEHNR and CDR2 FQNEAQ (reference sequence). V gave up 4 bases and J gave up 4 bases, with 13 bases separating them. CDR3 sequence: CASSSPDSLYGYTF. The CDR3 DNA reads TGTGCCAGCAGCTCCCCGGACAGCCTCTATGGCTACACCTTC.

The J gene is TRBJ2-5, the V gene TRBV7-2, with 15 nucleotides matching TRBD2. This CDR3 comprises 16 residues. CDR1 is SGHTA and CDR2 is FQGNSA in the germline V gene. V lost 6 bases to trimming and J lost 3 bases; unmatched junction nucleotides: 5. The DNA for the CDR3 is TGTGCCAGCAGTTATAGGACTAGCGGGGGGGAAGAGACCCAGTACTTC. Encoded protein: CASSYRTSGGEETQYF.

This clonotype was detected a few times. The rearrangement uses TRBV4-1 and TRBJ2-5; weak D call: TRBD2 (7 bases). Germline V lookup: CDR1 MGHRA, CDR2 YSYEKL. V lost 8 bases and J 0 bases, leaving 13 bases between the germline ends. This CDR3 comprises 14 residues. Written as DNA, the CDR3 is TGCGCCAGCCGAGGGGGGGGCAACCAAGAGACCCAGTACTTC. Encoded protein: CASRGGGNQETQYF.

The CDR3 loop is CATSRVPDPQEKLFF. The CDR3 coding sequence is TGTGCCACCAGCAGAGTCCCGGACCCTCAGGAAAAACTGTTTTTT. This chain connects TRBV15 to TRBJ1-4, with no clear D. Trimming stripped 1 base from V and 8 bases from J, with 14 bases between. Germline loops: CDR1 LNHNV, CDR2 YYDKDF (reference sequence). This CDR3 is built from 15 residues. The variable domain in full, with the rest retrieved from reference TRBV15 and TRBJ1-4, is DAMVIQNPRYQVTQFGKPVTLSCSQTLNHNVMYWYQQKSSQAPKLLFHYYDKDFNNEADTPDNFQSRRPNTSFCFLDIRSPGLGDTAMYLCATSRVPDPQEKLFFGSGTQLSVL.

The chain recombines TRBV2 with TRBJ2-3; D unresolved. The CDR3 extends over 12 amino acids. Germline CDR1 reads SNHLY; CDR2 reads FYNNEI. V lost 7 bases and J lost 6, with 11 bases in between. The CDR3 region has the DNA TGTGCCAGCACCGCTTCGATGGATACGCAGTATTTT. Protein product: CASTASMDTQYF. The entire variable domain, with the rest obtained from reference TRBV2 and TRBJ2-3, is as follows: EPEVTQTPSHQVTQMGQEVILRCVPISNHLYFYWYRQILGQKVEFLVSFYNNEISEKSEIFDDQFSVERPDGSNFTLKIRSTKLEDSAMYFCASTASMDTQYFGPGTRLTVL.